The 12 T cell receptor beta chains given below trace back to one sample, sequenced in a study of CD8+CD57+ T cells in acquired aplastic anemia. Sequencing involved patients with CD8+CD57+ cell expansion previously shown by flow cytometry. For CDR3 and TCR beta VDJ profiling, genomic DNA was the template used. TCRdb analysed the reads with MiXCR anew, one entry per CDR3 protein. The sample records 150,000 to 200,000 distinct CDR3 sequences, roughly 50% being singletons. The specimen was sorted CD4+, CD8+, or CD8+CD57+ T cells (not recorded which) from PBMCs. The origin of the receptors is a human donor with aplastic anemia.

The chain couples TRBV7-9 to TRBJ2-2; D not certain. Germline CDR1 is SEHNR and CDR2 is FQNEAQ (reference sequence). Deletions cut 2 bases from V and 6 bases from J, with 7 bases between. The CDR3 spans 13 residues. The CDR3 DNA reads TGTGCCAGCAGCTTAACAGTTTCCGGGGAGCTGTTTTTT. Its protein product is CASSLTVSGELFF.

The chain has TRBV10-3 and TRBJ1-2; no clear D gene. This CDR3 comprises 14 residues. In germline, CDR1 is ENHRY, CDR2 SYGVKD. Trimming shortened V by 10 bases and J by 2 bases, and 17 bases separated the two germline ends. The CDR3 nucleotides are TGTGCCACACCCCGGGCCAACACGAACTATGGCTACACCTTC. Translation: CATPRANTNYGYTF.

The genes are TRBV5-1 and TRBJ1-4, with 10 bases matching TRBD1. This CDR3 contains 16 residues. The ends lost 4 bases at V and 3 bases at J; junction bases unmatched: 6. The V gene's germline CDR1 is SGHRS and CDR2 YFSETQ. CDR3 in amino acids: CASSETGGWANEKLFF. As DNA, the CDR3 is TGCGCCAGCAGCGAGACAGGGGGCTGGGCTAATGAAAAACTGTTTTTT.

This clonotype appeared a few times. This chain uses TRBV4-3 with TRBJ1-4; 7 bases are a match to TRBD1. The CDR3 spans 15 residues. Losses at the gene ends were 0 bases for V and 8 bases for J; bases not matched to a gene: 6. CDR1 LGHNA and CDR2 YSLEER come from the germline V gene. This chain's CDR3 is CASSQDLRGKEKLFF. The CDR3 DNA is TGCGCCAGCAGCCAAGATCTCAGGGGGAAGGAAAAACTGTTTTTT.

The V call is TRBV19, the J call TRBJ2-7; 8 bases fit TRBD1. CDR3 length equals 14 residues. Germline CDR1 reads LNHDA; CDR2 reads SQIVND (reference sequence). J was trimmed by 3 bases and V by 3 bases; bases with no gene match: 4. The chain's CDR3 is CASSISGQGYEQYF. The CDR3 DNA is TGTGCCAGTAGTATCTCAGGACAGGGCTACGAGCAGTACTTC.

This clonotype was counted at least ten times. The chain recombines TRBV6-1 with TRBJ1-5; 11 nucleotides line up with TRBD1. This CDR3 comprises 18 residues. J gave up 2 bases and V 6 bases, and 12 bases lay outside the gene matches. CDR1 and CDR2 from the germline V gene are MNHNS and SASEGT. The CDR3 sequence is CASRPEDRGRLGNQPQHF. CDR3 sequence (DNA): TGTGCCAGCAGACCCGAGGACAGGGGGCGCTTGGGCAATCAGCCCCAGCATTTT.

This clonotype was observed many times. V is TRBV7-2 and J is TRBJ2-3; D is perhaps TRBD1 (5 bases). The germline gives CDR1 SGHTA, CDR2 FQGNSA. The CDR3 sequence is 14 residues long. V was cut by 5 bases and J by 3 bases, with 12 bases left in between. The CDR3 here is CASSPRQRTDTQYF. CDR3 DNA sequence: TGTGCCAGCAGCCCCCGACAGAGAACAGATACGCAGTATTTT.

The chain joins TRBV6-1 to TRBJ2-1; 9 nucleotides agree with TRBD2. V lost 4 bases, J lost 7 bases, and 20 bases stayed unmatched. This CDR3 has 19 amino acids. Germline CDR1 MNHNS, CDR2 SASEGT. The CDR3 bases are TGTGCCAGCAGTGGCCGTGGCTCGGTTGGCGGGAGGGCCGGGAATGAGCAGTTCTTC. Protein: CASSGRGSVGGRAGNEQFF.

This clonotype occurred once. The rearrangement links TRBV19 to TRBJ1-2, with a weak D call TRBD1 (5 bases). V was clipped by 7 bases and J by 5 bases, with 14 bases between them. From germline, CDR1 is LNHDA and CDR2 SQIVND (reference sequence). The CDR3 runs to 13 residues. The CDR3 here is CASTPPGRYGYTF. CDR3 coding DNA: TGTGCCAGTACCCCCCCGGGACGGTATGGCTACACCTTC.

This clonotype turned up a few times. V usage is TRBV6-1 and J usage is TRBJ2-2, with 12 bases that match TRBD1. Germline V gene sequence: CDR1 MNHNS, CDR2 SASEGT. The trim removed 7 bases at V and 7 bases at J, leaving 10 bases unmatched. The CDR3 consists of 16 residues. DNA of the CDR3: TGTGCCAGCAATCACCGGGACAGGGGGCTGGGCGGGGAGCTGTTTTTT. As protein: CASNHRDRGLGGELFF.

In regard to this clonotype: The DNA is omitted, as the CDR3 cannot be located on it reliably, and the CDR3 follows TCRdb's listing. The chain couples TRBV27 to TRBJ1-2. With termini counted, the CDR3 has 13 amino acids. Per the germline V gene, CDR1 is MNHEY and CDR2 is SMNVEV (reference sequence). CDR3 sequence reads: CTSSQRGNYGCTF.

On this clonotype itself: A read error may account for a junction end that differs from germline. This chain's CDR3 is CASSPFGQGAAGELFF. DNA of the CDR3: TGTGCTAGCAGCCCTTTTGGACAGGGCGCGGCCGGGGAGCTGTTTTTT. The chain uses TRBV7-7 and TRBJ2-2; 8 bases align to TRBD1. Germline lookup yields CDR1 SSHAT and CDR2 FNYEAQ (reference sequence). The CDR3 is 16 amino acids.